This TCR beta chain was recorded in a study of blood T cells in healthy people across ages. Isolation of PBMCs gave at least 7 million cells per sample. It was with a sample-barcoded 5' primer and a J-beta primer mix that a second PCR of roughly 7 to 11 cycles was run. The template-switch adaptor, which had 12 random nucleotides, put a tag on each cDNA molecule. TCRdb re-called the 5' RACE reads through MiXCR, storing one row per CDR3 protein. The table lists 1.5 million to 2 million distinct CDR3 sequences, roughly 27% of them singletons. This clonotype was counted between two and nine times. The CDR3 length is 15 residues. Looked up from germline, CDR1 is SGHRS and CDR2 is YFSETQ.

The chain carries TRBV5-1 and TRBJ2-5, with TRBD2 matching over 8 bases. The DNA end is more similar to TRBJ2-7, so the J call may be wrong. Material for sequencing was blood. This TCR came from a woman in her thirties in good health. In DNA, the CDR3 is TGCGCCAGCAGCCCGGACGGGACTAGGAGTAACGAGCAGTACTTC. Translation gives CASSPDGTRSNEQYF.